These T cell receptor beta chains were read from a single sample in a study of T cell repertoires in cytomegalovirus infection. These receptors have no known antigen. Via MiXCR, TCRdb re-called the reads, giving one row per CDR3 protein. The sample carries a few hundred thousand distinct CDR3 sequences, under 45% recorded once. Material: cultured PBMCs, obtained from culture after CMV antigen stimulation. The receptor source for this set is a human donor in good health (CMV status not recorded). Some clones in this sample may be carry-over from other donors' samples. Both conserved end residues are part of each CDR3. The order of the fields is clone size, V gene, J gene, D gene, CDR3 protein, CDR3 DNA. D genes are given only for firm matches. The size of a clone is reported for some rows only, either as once, few or many, or as a class for expanded clones.

>.|TRBV28|TRBJ1-6|TRBD1
CASSRQGSRSPLHF
TGTGCCAGCAGCAGACAGGGATCTAGGTCACCCCTCCACTTT
>few|TRBV7-2|TRBJ2-3|.
CASSLGGQGGDTQYF
TGTGCCAGCAGCTTAGGAGGTCAGGGGGGGGATACGCAGTATTTT
>.|TRBV7-9|TRBJ2-1|TRBD2
CASSFGTSGRGPYNEQFF
TGTGCCAGCAGCTTTGGGACTAGCGGGAGAGGGCCCTACAATGAGCAGTTCTTC
>.|TRBV20-1|TRBJ1-5|TRBD1
CSARGRDRRQPQHF
TGCAGTGCTAGAGGCCGGGACAGAAGACAGCCCCAGCATTTT
>once|TRBV20-1|TRBJ1-4|TRBD1
CSAKSGEGQINEKLFF
TGCAGTGCTAAAAGCGGGGAGGGACAGATAAATGAAAAACTGTTTTTT
>few|TRBV7-8|TRBJ1-6|.
CASSTTATDKASLHF
TGTGCCAGCAGCACCACCGCGACGGATAAAGCTTCACTCCACTTT
>.|TRBV7-9|TRBJ2-3|.
CASSFSVGRTDTQYF
TGTGCCAGCAGCTTCTCTGTCGGGAGAACAGATACGCAGTATTTT
>.|TRBV7-4|TRBJ2-7|.
CASSLYGEQYF
TGTGCCAGCAGCTTATACGGCGAGCAGTACTTC
>.|TRBV20-1|TRBJ1-1|.
CSARDFSQVRTEAFF
TGCAGTGCTAGAGATTTTTCACAGGTTAGGACTGAAGCTTTCTTT
>.|TRBV28|TRBJ2-2|.
CASTLDSPIYTGELFF
TGTGCCAGCACCCTCGACAGCCCGATATACACCGGGGAGCTGTTTTTT
>.|TRBV5-5|TRBJ1-1|.
CASSLDLGPGEAFF
TGTGCCAGCAGCTTGGATTTGGGGCCAGGCGAAGCTTTCTTT
>.|TRBV7-8|TRBJ2-2|TRBD1
CASSLGTGSRELFF
TGTGCCAGCAGCTTAGGGACAGGTAGCCGGGAGCTGTTTTTT
>.|TRBV11-3|TRBJ2-2|.
CASSLVPLTGELFF
TGTGCCAGCAGCTTAGTACCCCTCACCGGGGAGCTGTTTTTT
>.|TRBV12-3/TRBV12-4|TRBJ2-1|TRBD2
CASSLGYRAGGPNEQFF
TGTGCCAGCAGTTTGGGTTATCGAGCGGGGGGGCCAAATGAGCAGTTCTTC
>many|TRBV7-2|TRBJ2-7|TRBD1
CASSLDRAYEQYF
TGTGCCAGCAGCTTGGACAGGGCCTACGAGCAGTACTTC
>few|TRBV12-3/TRBV12-4|TRBJ1-5|.
CASSSGLGNQPQHF
TGTGCCAGCAGTTCCGGATTGGGCAATCAGCCCCAGCATTTT
>few|TRBV7-2|TRBJ1-1|.
CASSPSYMNTEAFF
TGTGCCAGCAGTCCAAGTTATATGAACACTGAAGCTTTCTTT
>few|TRBV30|TRBJ1-4|.
CAWRYRATEKLFF
TGTGCCTGGAGATACAGGGCGACTGAAAAACTGTTTTTT
>many|TRBV7-2|TRBJ2-2|.
CASSRTRAGELFF
TGTGCCAGCAGCAGAACTAGGGCCGGGGAGCTGTTTTTT
>many|TRBV7-2|TRBJ2-7|.
CASSFRAPEGSEQYF
TGTGCCAGCAGCTTCAGGGCCCCAGAGGGGAGTGAGCAGTACTTC
>many|TRBV7-2|TRBJ2-1|.
CASSLEGTNNNEQFF
TGTGCCAGCAGCTTAGAGGGGACAAATAACAATGAGCAGTTCTTC
>.|TRBV6-1|TRBJ1-1|.
CASWVNTEAFF
TGTGCCAGCTGGGTGAACACTGAAGCTTTCTTT
>few|TRBV7-8|TRBJ2-3|.
CASSLRRGADTQYF
TGTGCCAGCAGCTTAAGGCGGGGAGCAGATACGCAGTATTTT
>.|TRBV7-1|TRBJ1-2|.
CASSPTLGGTNYGYTF
TGTGCCAGCAGCCCAACGCTGGGGGGGACTAACTATGGCTACACCTTC
>.|TRBV5-4|TRBJ2-1|TRBD2
CASSLAYWGGAYNEQFF
TGTGCCAGCAGCTTGGCCTATTGGGGGGGGGCCTACAATGAGCAGTTCTTC
>.|TRBV5-1|TRBJ2-2|.
CASAMTGNTGELFF
TGCGCCAGCGCCATGACAGGGAACACCGGGGAGCTGTTTTTT
>.|TRBV19|TRBJ2-1|TRBD2
CASSTGLAGGNEQFF
TGTGCCAGTAGTACAGGACTAGCGGGAGGTAATGAGCAGTTCTTC
>.|TRBV6-5|TRBJ2-1|.
CASSRGGGPVNEQFF
TGTGCCAGTTCTCGGGGAGGGGGGCCCGTTAATGAGCAGTTCTTC
>.|TRBV6-2/TRBV6-3|TRBJ1-1|.
CASGELDTEAFF
TGTGCCAGCGGGGAGCTAGACACTGAAGCTTTCTTT
>few|TRBV4-1|TRBJ2-3|TRBD2
CASSQGPGLAGALLDTQYF
TGCGCCAGCAGCCAAGGCCCAGGACTAGCGGGGGCCCTGTTGGATACGCAGTATTTT
>few|TRBV20-1|TRBJ2-3|.
CSARDGPDTQYF
TGCAGTGCTAGAGATGGTCCGGATACGCAGTATTTT
>.|TRBV6-6|TRBJ1-2|.
CASTNTPSYGYTF
TGTGCCAGCACCAACACGCCCAGCTATGGCTACACCTTC
>.|TRBV5-5|TRBJ2-6|.
CASSAMGQAGANVLTF
TGTGCCAGCAGCGCCATGGGTCAGGCCGGGGCCAACGTCCTGACTTTC
>once|TRBV12-3/TRBV12-4|TRBJ2-1|TRBD1
CASSRDRLYYTEQFF
TGTGCCAGCAGCCGGGACAGGCTTTATTACACTGAGCAGTTCTTC
>few|TRBV27|TRBJ2-1|TRBD1
CASSNRGVHEQFF
TGTGCCAGCAGTAACAGGGGCGTCCATGAGCAGTTCTTC